This TCR beta chain was captured in a study of blood T cell repertoires in COVID-19. On the study more broadly: Spain, Italy and the United States supplied samples that represented acute and convalescent COVID-19. Sources were T cells, B-cell-depleted T cells, or PBMCs; the material itself was cDNA or gDNA.

Deletions cut 4 bases from V and 3 bases from J, with 18 bases between. CDR3 size: 16 residues. Germline values: CDR1 SGHRS, CDR2 YFSETQ. While infection was still active, Seattle patients were enrolled and then followed longitudinally. Per the original data handling: It was from reference gene primer amplification that nucleated cell counts were estimated. This table comes from immunoSEQ multiplex PCR, and its TCRdb copy is limited to in-frame clones, with some not included. V and J calls and clone size are as listed in that table; D and trimming were resolved from the DNA. The sample lists some 180,000 clones, approximately 91% occurring once.

The V and J genes are TRBV5-1 and TRBJ2-3; possibly TRBD2 for D (5 bases). The specimen sequenced was peripheral blood. The clonotype was recovered from a man between 18 and 29 years old with COVID-19, enrolled during active disease. As DNA, the CDR3 is TGCGCCAGCAGCCCACTCCCGGTAGCGCAAACAGATACGCAGTATTTT. Residues: CASSPLPVAQTDTQYF.